One and the same sample provided the 14 T cell receptor beta chains below, sequenced in a study of T cells after posttransplantation cyclophosphamide. The assay was immunoSEQ multiplex PCR, and TCRdb's table has in-frame clones only and misses some. The sample lists approximately 23,000 clones; 86% were seen once. The sample comprised PBMCs. These receptors were obtained from an older woman with a blood cancer, CMV-positive, and with a related stem cell donor.

V gene TRBV25-1 combines with J gene TRBJ2-1; 16 bases are a match to TRBD2. Germline trimming cut 7 bases from V and 9 bases from J; bases unmatched to any gene: 12. The V gene's germline CDR1 is MGHDK and CDR2 SYGVNS. The CDR3 is 17 residues long. This CDR3 is CASTTLGTSGRATEQFF. In DNA, the CDR3 is TGTGCCAGCACGACATTGGGGACTAGCGGGAGGGCCACTGAGCAGTTCTTC.

The chain employs TRBV4-1 and TRBJ1-1; D possibly corresponds to TRBD1 (6 bases). The germline V gene encodes CDR1 MGHRA and CDR2 YSYEKL. CDR3 length equals 12 residues. V was pared by 1 base and J by 11 bases, with 11 bases between. In nucleotides, the CDR3 is TGCGCCAGCAGCCAAGGGACAGTCATCGCTTTCTTT. It translates to CASSQGTVIAFF.

This chain's CDR3 is CASSPTSGRREQFF. The DNA for the CDR3 is TGTGCCAGCAGTCCAACTAGCGGGAGACGGGAGCAGTTCTTC. This chain uses TRBV6-5 with TRBJ2-1, with 11 positions matching TRBD2. This CDR3 is 14 amino acids long. Germline lookup yields CDR1 MNHEY and CDR2 SVGAGI. J was trimmed by 10 bases and V by 5 bases; bases with no gene match: 7.

The gene calls are TRBV6-6 and TRBJ1-1; 9 bases are shared with TRBD1. The CDR3 covers 14 residues. The V gene's germline CDR1 is MNHNY and CDR2 SVGAGI (reference sequence). V dropped 5 bases and J dropped 10; count of bases not matched to a gene: 11. CDR3 DNA sequence: TGTGCCAGCAGTACCGGGACAGGGTGGTCTCGAGCTTTCTTT. Its translation is CASSTGTGWSRAFF.

The rearrangement uses TRBV15 and TRBJ2-3; the D gene is possibly TRBD2 (6 bases). The V gene's germline CDR1 is LNHNV and CDR2 YYDKDF (reference sequence). V lost 0 bases and J lost 0, with 10 bases in between. This CDR3 region has 16 residues. The CDR3 reads CATSRDRDWSTDTQYF. The CDR3, as DNA: TGTGCCACCAGCAGAGATAGGGACTGGAGCACAGATACGCAGTATTTT.

This clone has only a few counts. V and J are TRBV7-9 and TRBJ1-4, with 8 bases matching TRBD1. Germline V gene lookup returns CDR1 SEHNR and CDR2 FQNEAQ (reference sequence). CDR3 length: 15 amino acids. The V gene end was trimmed by 5 bases and the J gene end by 7 bases; junction bases not matched to a gene: 9. The CDR3 region is CASSPDRAWGEKLFF. DNA for the CDR3: TGTGCCAGCAGCCCGGACAGGGCGTGGGGTGAAAAACTGTTTTTT. Supplemented by reference TRBV7-9 and TRBJ1-4, the full variable domain reads DTGVSQNPRHKITKRGQNVTFRCDPISEHNRLYWYRQTLGQGPEFLTYFQNEAQLEKSRLLSDRFSAERPKGSFSTLEIQRTEQGDSAMYLCASSPDRAWGEKLFFGSGTQLSVL.

This clone was seen more than once but under ten times. The chain has TRBV6-5 and TRBJ1-1; TRBD1 aligns across 11 bases. The germline V gene has CDR1 MNHEY and CDR2 SVGAGI. This CDR3 comprises 15 residues. J was trimmed by 5 bases and V by 6 bases; bases with no gene match: 8. CDR3 region: CASRPRDRGGTEAFF. CDR3 bases: TGTGCCAGCAGACCTCGGGACAGGGGGGGAACTGAAGCTTTCTTT.

Of note for this clone: At the DNA level, this CDR3 is encoded by other sequences in the same sample as well. The chain is built from TRBV5-6 and TRBJ2-7; 8 bases map to TRBD2. There are 16 residues in the CDR3. Germline V gene sequence: CDR1 SGHDT, CDR2 YYEEEE. The trim removed 3 bases at V and 7 bases at J, leaving 15 bases unmatched. The CDR3 coding sequence is TGTGCCAGCAGCTCCCGTTGGAGAGCGGGAGAGGGAGAGCAGTACTTC. Translated: CASSSRWRAGEGEQYF. Filled out from reference TRBV5-6 and TRBJ2-7, the complete variable domain reads DAGVTQSPTHLIKTRGQQVTLRCSPKSGHDTVSWYQQALGQGPQFIFQYYEEEERQRGNFPDRFSGHQFPNYSSELNVNALLLGDSALYLCASSSRWRAGEGEQYFGPGTRLTVT.

This clone was seen only once. CDR3 residues: CASSGPGLAGETQYF. For the CDR3, the DNA is TGTGCCAGCAGCGGACCGGGACTAGCGGGTGAGACCCAGTACTTC. The chain carries TRBV11-3 and TRBJ2-5; the match to TRBD2 covers 12 bases. The CDR3 contains 15 residues. The germline V gene has CDR1 SGHNT and CDR2 YENEEA. Germline trimming cut 5 bases from V and 5 bases from J; bases unmatched to any gene: 6.

This clone was detected once. The CDR3 DNA is TGTGCCAGCAGCTTGGTACCACTAGCGGGAATTGAGACAGAGACCCAGTACTTC. Protein sequence: CASSLVPLAGIETETQYF. The chain joins TRBV5-5 to TRBJ2-5; TRBD2 matches at 10 bases. The CDR3 is 18 residues long. CDR1 and CDR2 (germline): SGHKS, YYEKEE (reference sequence). J lost 4 bases, V lost 0 bases, and 12 bases had no gene match.

The chain has TRBV5-6 and TRBJ2-5; TRBD2 matches 8 bases. The CDR3 length is 15 residues. J was trimmed by 5 bases and V by 4 bases; bases with no gene match: 10. In germline, CDR1 is SGHDT, CDR2 YYEEEE. This chain's CDR3 is CASSRASGSWETQYF. CDR3 coding DNA: TGTGCCAGCAGCCGAGCCAGCGGGAGCTGGGAGACCCAGTACTTC.

The chain uses TRBV7-2 and TRBJ2-5; no definite D call. The length of the CDR3 is 15 residues. The germline V and J ends were trimmed by 0 bases and 0 bases, with 8 bases remaining between them. The germline V gene encodes CDR1 SGHTA and CDR2 FQGNSA. CDR3 DNA: TGTGCCAGCAGCTTAGCGCAACAATACCAAGAGACCCAGTACTTC. Translated, it gives CASSLAQQYQETQYF.

The chain combines TRBV9 with TRBJ2-2; 13 nucleotides line up with TRBD2. CDR3 length equals 17 residues. Trimming cost V 4 bases and J 4 bases; bases outside gene matches: 7. The germline CDR1 and CDR2 sequences are SGDLS and YYNGEE. The DNA of the CDR3 is TGTGCCAGCAGCCATCCCACTAGCGGGAGGGGCACCGGGGAGCTGTTTTTT. Translation: CASSHPTSGRGTGELFF.

The chain employs TRBV18 and TRBJ1-2; D uncertain. Trimming stripped 3 bases from V and 1 base from J, with 9 bases between. CDR3 size: 14 residues. Germline V CDR1 and CDR2: KGHSH, LQKENI. CDR3 sequence (DNA): TGTGCCAGCTCACCTCAGGATAATAACTATGGCTACACCTTC. This gives the protein CASSPQDNNYGYTF.